Sequencing of this TCR beta chain was carried out in a study of beta chain features in type 1 diabetes. Turning to the study itself: Sorted cell examination encompassed 85 million to 130 million cells across all samples. Study conclusions and caveats: Moderately but significantly shorter TCRB CDR3s were found in Type 1 diabetes patients in all four CD4+ subsets.

Regarding this clone: The antigen is not known.

It was via CD45RO/CCR7/CD25/CD127/CD95/CD27 that CD4+ naive, central memory, regulatory and stem cell-like memory cells were sorted. Each of the sorted populations had a purity greater than 95%. The isolated RNA, all of it, was reverse transcribed, so expressed TCRB transcripts were what got sequenced. The data were produced by immunoSEQ multiplex PCR, yet TCRdb's version contains in-frame clones alone and is incomplete. Among tens of thousands of clones, roughly 52% were seen once, and the ten largest hold roughly 2.6%. V lost 3 bases and J 4 bases, leaving 13 bases between the germline ends. CDR1 is SGHNT and CDR2 is YYREEE in the germline V gene (reference sequence). The CDR3 runs 14 residues.

The V and J genes are TRBV5-4 and TRBJ2-5; TRBD2 is a possible D gene (5 bases). The sample taken for sequencing was Tregs from blood. The receptor was isolated from a woman aged 40 to 49 with type 1 diabetes. The CDR3 sequence is CASSYTRPGETQYF. In DNA, the CDR3 is TGTGCCAGCAGCTATACTAGACCCGGAGAGACCCAGTACTTC.